One sample yielded the 19 T cell receptor beta chains listed below, sequenced in a study of blood T cell repertoires in COVID-19 (dated by TCRdb to about 2020). Library prep was done by the immunoSEQ multiplex PCR assay. The table comes from immuneACCESS by way of TCRdb, which keeps in-frame sequences with V and J called. Part of the clones is missing from these tables; in studies checked, under half for an unresolved V gene and the rest for unknown reasons. A total of about 140,000 clones appear in this sample, around 90% of them only once. The ten largest clones represent approximately 11% of the sample. The sequencing input was peripheral blood. The receptors were gathered from a woman older than 75 with acute or convalescent COVID-19.

This rearrangement joins TRBV6-5 to TRBJ1-5, with TRBD1 identical over 8 bases. Trimming cost V 5 bases and J 5 bases; bases outside gene matches: 5. The CDR3 consists of 14 residues. CDR1 and CDR2 from the germline V gene are MNHEY and SVGAGI. This chain's CDR3 is CASSPGQGYQPQHF. The CDR3, as DNA: TGTGCCAGCAGTCCCGGACAGGGCTATCAGCCCCAGCATTTT.

This clone was picked up a small number of times. This sequence joins TRBV29-1 and TRBJ2-6; D ambiguous. Trimming cost V 4 bases and J 3 bases, with 7 bases left between them. CDR3 length: 13 residues. The germline V gene has CDR1 SQVTM and CDR2 ANQGSEA. The CDR3 protein is CSVGTFGANVLTF. CDR3 bases: TGCAGCGTTGGTACTTTTGGGGCCAACGTCCTGACTTTC. Drawing the rest from reference TRBV29-1 and TRBJ2-6, the complete variable domain is SAVISQKPSRDICQRGTSLTIQCQVDSQVTMMFWYRQQPGQSLTLIATANQGSEATYESGFVIDKFPISRPNLTFSTLTVSNMSPEDSSIYLCSVGTFGANVLTFGAGSRLTVL.

The gene calls are TRBV14 and TRBJ1-3, with D hard to call. V was trimmed by 6 bases and J by 8 bases, leaving 17 bases between them. The germline V gene has CDR1 SGHDN and CDR2 FVKESK. CDR3 length equals 14 residues. The CDR3, as DNA: TGTGCCAGCAGTCGAGGACTCTTTAGAGACACCATATATTTT. It codes for CASSRGLFRDTIYF.

The chain recombines TRBV7-8 with TRBJ1-1; 7 bases align to TRBD1. V dropped 6 bases and J dropped 4; count of bases not matched to a gene: 11. CDR3 size: 15 residues. Germline V gives CDR1 SGHVS, CDR2 FQNEAQ. The CDR3 bases are TGTGCCAGCAGTCTATCGGACAGGCTGGGCACTGAAGCTTTCTTT. Its protein is CASSLSDRLGTEAFF.

This clone was recorded only once. The V gene is TRBV7-2, the J gene TRBJ2-1, with TRBD2 as a possible D gene (6 bases). Germline values: CDR1 SGHTA, CDR2 FQGNSA. The V end was cut by 5 bases, the J end by 6 bases, with 20 bases between. The CDR3 contains 16 residues. The CDR3 coding sequence is TGTGCCAGCAGCAACTTCCGGGACGGAGGGGCCAATGAGCAGTTCTTC. It translates to CASSNFRDGGANEQFF.

The sample holds one count of this clone. The CDR3 region is CASSPARADTGELFF. Written as DNA, the CDR3 is TGTGCCAGCAGCCCAGCACGTGCGGACACCGGGGAGCTGTTTTTT. The chain employs TRBV7-3 and TRBJ2-2, with D uncertain. Germline CDR1 and CDR2: SGHTA and FQGTGA. Trimming took 5 bases from V and 3 from J, leaving 13 bases between them. This CDR3 spans 15 amino acids.

The chain recombines TRBV5-1 with TRBJ1-2, with 9 bases fitting TRBD1. The CDR3 spans 14 residues. CDR1 is SGHRS and CDR2 is YFSETQ in the germline V gene. Trimming cost V 4 bases and J 7 bases; bases outside gene matches: 8. CDR3 residues: CASSHSGTGSGYTF. CDR3 sequence (DNA): TGCGCCAGCAGCCATTCCGGGACAGGGAGTGGCTACACCTTC.

This CDR3 reads CASSEARSLSGNTIYF. CDR3 in DNA: TGTGCCAGCAGTGAAGCGAGGTCGTTGTCCGGAAACACCATATATTTT. This rearrangement joins TRBV2 to TRBJ1-3; the D is unclear. This CDR3 spans 16 amino acids. Trimming stripped 0 bases from V and 4 bases from J, with 13 bases between. Germline V gene sequence: CDR1 SNHLY, CDR2 FYNNEI.

The chain has TRBV28 and TRBJ1-2, with a possible D match to TRBD1 (5 bases). The germline V and J ends were trimmed by 2 bases and 1 base, with 14 bases remaining between them. The CDR3 runs 16 residues. The germline V gene has CDR1 MDHEN and CDR2 SYDVKM. The CDR3 coding sequence is TGTGCCAGCAGTTTACGGCAGGGAAGTGGTAACTATGGCTACACCTTC. It is translated as CASSLRQGSGNYGYTF.

This clone was observed a handful of times. The chain employs TRBV6-5 and TRBJ1-2; the match to TRBD1 covers 11 bases. Losses at the gene ends were 6 bases for V and 6 bases for J; bases not matched to a gene: 3. This CDR3 comprises 13 residues. CDR1 and CDR2 from the germline V gene are MNHEY and SVGAGI. The CDR3 DNA is TGTGCCAGCAGATCGGACAGGGGGCATGGCTACACCTTC. This codes for CASRSDRGHGYTF.

This rearrangement joins TRBV14 to TRBJ1-4, with 7 positions matching TRBD1. From germline, CDR1 is SGHDN and CDR2 FVKESK. The CDR3 is 17 residues long. The trim removed 5 bases at V and 0 bases at J, leaving 9 bases unmatched. The CDR3 region has the DNA TGTGCCAGCAGCGAGTACAGGGGCAGTGCAACTAATGAAAAACTGTTTTTT. Translated: CASSEYRGSATNEKLFF.

V is TRBV14 and J is TRBJ1-1; 8 bases align to TRBD1. Germline V gene sequence: CDR1 SGHDN, CDR2 FVKESK. CDR3 length equals 17 residues. Germline trimming cut 4 bases from V and 2 bases from J; bases unmatched to any gene: 12. CDR3 coding DNA: TGTGCCAGCAGCCTCCTGACAGGGGCAAACCTTAACACTGAAGCTTTCTTT. Its translation is CASSLLTGANLNTEAFF. Full variable domain (rest looked up from reference TRBV14 and TRBJ1-1): EAGVTQFPSHSVIEKGQTVTLRCDPISGHDNLYWYRRVMGKEIKFLLHFVKESKQDESGMPNNRFLAERTGGTYSTLKVQPAELEDSGVYFCASSLLTGANLNTEAFFGQGTRLTVV.

The J gene is TRBJ2-3, the V gene TRBV5-4; TRBD2 agrees at 11 bases. This CDR3 spans 17 amino acids. With 4 bases clipped from V and 4 bases from J, the junction kept 11 bases outside the gene matches. Germline CDR1 SGHNT, CDR2 YYREEE (reference sequence). CDR3: CASSPLAGAPISDTQYF. The CDR3 DNA follows: TGTGCCAGCAGCCCACTAGCGGGGGCCCCAATATCAGATACGCAGTATTTT.

This clone was recorded once. V is TRBV3-1 (or the pseudogene TRBV3-2) and J is TRBJ1-1, with 7 bases aligning to TRBD1. The junction had 9 bases not matched to a gene; V was cut back by 4 bases and J by 4 bases. Germline CDR1 is LGHDT and CDR2 is YNNKEL (reference sequence). The CDR3 is 15 amino acids. The CDR3 loop is CASSPLSTGITEAFF. The CDR3, as DNA: TGTGCCAGCAGCCCCCTTTCGACAGGGATCACTGAAGCTTTCTTT.

CDR3 amino acids: CASSLPPGSSGYTF. The CDR3 DNA follows: TGTGCCAGCAGTCTACCACCAGGGTCCTCTGGCTACACCTTC. This chain joins TRBV6-6 and TRBJ1-2, with a tentative D call TRBD1 (5 bases). The germline V gene encodes CDR1 MNHNY and CDR2 SVGAGI (reference sequence). V was pared by 5 bases and J by 7 bases, with 17 bases between. This CDR3 has 14 residues.

The chain links TRBV15 to TRBJ2-3, with 9 bases matching TRBD2. Germline trimming cut 5 bases from V and 6 bases from J; bases unmatched to any gene: 9. Germline V gene sequence: CDR1 LNHNV, CDR2 YYDKDF (reference sequence). The CDR3 contains 15 residues. CDR3 bases: TGTGCCACCAGCTCCTTAGCGGGGGAATGGGATACGCAGTATTTT. This translates into CATSSLAGEWDTQYF.

V is TRBV2 and J is TRBJ1-3; 7 positions match TRBD1. The trim removed 7 bases at V and 0 bases at J, leaving 9 bases unmatched. CDR3 length equals 16 residues. CDR1 SNHLY and CDR2 FYNNEI come from the germline V gene. As DNA, the CDR3 is TGTGCCAGCACCGCGGGGGGGACAGCCTCTGGAAACACCATATATTTT. Translation gives CASTAGGTASGNTIYF.

This chain joins TRBV30 and TRBJ2-7; a weak D match, TRBD2 (6 bases). The CDR3 has 15 amino acids. Deletions cut 0 bases from V and 0 bases from J, with 12 bases between. Per germline, CDR1 GTSNPN and CDR2 SVGIG (reference sequence). The CDR3 DNA reads as TGTGCCTGGAGTGTACGGGGGTCTAGCTCCTACGAGCAGTACTTC. Translating it yields CAWSVRGSSSYEQYF.

The chain is built from TRBV19 and TRBJ1-5, with TRBD1 identical over 7 bases. CDR3 length: 15 residues. With V trimmed by 7 bases and J by 7 bases, 13 bases remained unmatched. CDR1 LNHDA and CDR2 SQIVND come from the germline V gene (reference sequence). CDR3 in DNA: TGTGCCAGTACGGACGCAGGGACAGTGAGCCAGCCCCAGCATTTT. Its protein product is CASTDAGTVSQPQHF. The entire variable domain, with the rest obtained from reference TRBV19 and TRBJ1-5, is as follows: DGGITQSPKYLFRKEGQNVTLSCEQNLNHDAMYWYRQDPGQGLRLIYYSQIVNDFQKGDIAEGYSVSREKKESFPLTVTSAQKNPTAFYLCASTDAGTVSQPQHFGDGTRLSIL.